This T cell receptor (beta chain) was observed in a study of shared clonotypes between healthy human individuals. Study-level points and caveats: Sorted-subset sequencing, rarefaction showed, was incomplete despite large depth. With a few donors compared, approximately 5% of naive CD4 clonotypes were shared.

Produced via immunoSEQ multiplex PCR; TCRdb's table is partial and in-frame only. The sample consists of millions of clones, roughly 95% of them appearing once. In the case of this clone: As yet, its antigen is unknown.

The V gene's germline CDR1 is SGDLS and CDR2 YYNGEE. V shed 4 bases and J shed 2 bases, with 14 bases lying between them. The CDR3 spans 15 residues. The sample was naive CD4+ T cells sorted from blood. Indicated subset: CD45RA+ positively selected. V is TRBV9 and J is TRBJ2-3; D is possibly TRBD2 (5 bases). The sequence came from a man between 18 and 35 years old in good health. For the CDR3, the DNA is TGTGCCAGCAGCCCGAGCGGACTGAACACAGATACGCAGTATTTT. It translates to CASSPSGLNTDTQYF.